This T cell receptor beta chain was obtained from a study of regulatory T cells in long-lasting Graves disease (dated by TCRdb to the early 2020s). For the wider study: Persistent Graves' disease meant more than 5 years of antithyroid drug treatment with TSH receptor autoantibodies that stayed positive. The study was registered as a clinical trial and conducted in China. Persistent Graves' disease patients in the clinical cohort had taken antithyroid drugs for roughly 10 years on average. Patients with persistent Graves' disease were compared with patients with newly diagnosed Graves' disease using TCR sequencing and RNA sequencing of peripheral blood. A total of 33 samples underwent TCR sequencing, from some 13 patients with persistent Graves' disease and 20 patients with newly diagnosed Graves' disease. Results the study describes overall, beyond this receptor: Persistent disease showed preferential use of TRBV28, TRBJ1-2 and TRBJ2-5, whereas newly diagnosed disease favored TRBV20-1 and TRBJ2-1. Only peripheral blood was studied, because thyroid tissue, the primary lesion, was inaccessible. Persistent patients shared more public clonotypes among themselves (around 2,800) than newly diagnosed patients did (nearly 1,000). Persistent Graves' disease patients showed lower TCR Shannon entropy and fewer highly expanded clones than newly diagnosed patients, suggesting clonal expansion. Only the TCR beta chain was sequenced and analyzed. As a limitation, the authors acknowledged that the small sample size may reduce accuracy.

The germline V gene encodes CDR1 MNHNY and CDR2 SVGAGI (reference sequence). V gives up 0 bases and J gives up 5 bases, and the segment between their germline ends measures 8 bases. From the cysteine up to the phenylalanine, the CDR3 has a length of 15 residues. CDR3 DNA only is kept here, 45 bases in frame from base 1. Interpreted using the paper, the time point label stands for: persistent/refractory GD, antithyroid drugs over 5 years with positive TRAb. For both TCR sequencing and RNA sequencing, RNA was extracted from PBMCs in TRIzol. The diagnosis of Graves' disease was made according to American Thyroid Association guidelines. The patients came from an endocrinology department in Xi'an, China. From each patient, approximately 10 milliliters of peripheral blood was collected into an EDTA anticoagulant tube. Ficoll Paque Plus density gradient separation was used to isolate PBMCs, and no further T cell sorting was done. An Agilent 2100 Bioanalyzer and agarose gel were used to check RNA quality, and a NanoDrop 2000 was used to measure RNA concentration.

Library prep was done by multiplex PCR. The instrument given in TCRdb is Illumina HiSeq 4000. iRepertoire HTBI primers and Arm-PCR amplification of CDR3 regions were used to construct TCR beta libraries. PCR products were gel purified before sequencing. Per the source publication's procedure: Gene usage analysis of CDR3 amino acid clonotypes relied on the roughly 60 TRBV and about 13 TRBJ segments identified across samples. Filtered high-quality paired reads were merged into contigs using COPE and FqMerger. BLAST was used to align contigs to IMGT TRBV, TRBD and TRBJ reference genes, with CDR3 defined following IMGT. Any clonotype with a frequency above 0.1% was counted as a highly expanded clone. Shannon entropy served as the measure of repertoire diversity, while the Gini coefficient captured V-J evenness. Clonotypes shared by more than one individual were considered public. TCRdb reanalyzed the raw reads on its own, using fastp at Q25 for trimming and MiXCR for clone calling, and kept in-frame beta chains. Rows are unified per CDR3 protein, each entry keeping the most common DNA and genes. TCRdb, not the original authors, processed these V and J calls. Within this sample are more than 650,000 distinct CDR3 sequences, with about 32% of them counted one time only. The top ten hold roughly 46% of the sample.

A note on this clonotype: What this receptor recognizes is not known. No base quality values were provided; no much bigger clone lies one nucleotide off.

The material was peripheral blood mononuclear cells (PBMCs), obtained when the disease was refractory, from a patient treated with antithyroid drugs. The sequence is built from TRBV6-6 and TRBJ1-6, with TRBD1 tentatively as D gene (6 bases match). This clonotype originated in a female donor with Graves disease. The DNA sequence reads TGTGCCAGCAGTTACTCGGGGGCGCATAATTCACCCCTCCACTTT. Its protein product is CASSYSGAHNSPLHF.